This entry lists 12 T cell receptor beta chains sequenced from one sample in a study of T cells in Graves' hyperthyroidism and ophthalmopathy. Amplification targeted TCR beta CDR3 regions from RNA transcripts. The HTBI primer set was used in a first-round RT-PCR of the TCR CDR3. TCRdb itself ran the multiplex PCR reads through MiXCR, one entry per CDR3 protein. The sample has fewer than 850,000 distinct CDR3 sequences; approximately 15% are singletons. Sequencing was performed on blood. The receptors shown here come from a man over 45 with Graves' hyperthyroidism.

The rearrangement joins TRBV2 to TRBJ1-5; the D is unclear. Between the trimmed V and J ends, which lost 3 bases and 0 bases, there was a span of 9 bases. Germline CDR1 reads SNHLY; CDR2 reads FYNNEI. The CDR3 covers 15 residues. The CDR3, as DNA: TGTGCCAGCAGTGAGGGGAGCTTTAGCAATCAGCCCCAGCATTTT. Protein sequence: CASSEGSFSNQPQHF.

This rearrangement joins TRBV5-1 to TRBJ2-2; TRBD1 matches 10 bases. With 4 bases clipped from V and 3 bases from J, the junction kept 3 bases outside the gene matches. Germline loops: CDR1 SGHRS, CDR2 YFSETQ. The CDR3 is made up of 15 amino acids. The CDR3, as DNA: TGCGCCAGCAGCGGGGACAGGGGTGACACCGGGGAGCTGTTTTTT. Translation gives CASSGDRGDTGELFF.

In regard to this clonotype: As the CDR3 is not closed by the conserved phenylalanine or tryptophan, this likely results from a read error. For the CDR3, the DNA is TGTGCCAGCATCCTTGGACAGGGGGATGGCGAGCAGTACATC. Protein: CASILGQGDGEQYI. The rearrangement uses TRBV2 and TRBJ2-7, with 10 bases aligning to TRBD1. Germline-derived CDR1 and CDR2 are SNHLY and FYNNEI. Trimming cost V 7 bases and J 6 bases; bases outside gene matches: 9. The CDR3 extends over 14 amino acids.

The sample holds many counts of this clonotype. V is TRBV12-3 or TRBV12-4 and J is TRBJ2-6; D gene uncertain. V was pared by 3 bases and J by 0 bases, with 21 bases between. The CDR3 covers 20 residues. The CDR3 nucleotides are TGTGCCAGCAGTTTTCAAATAAGTGGTCAGGACGGCTCTGGGGCCAACGTCCTGACTTTC. Its translation: CASSFQISGQDGSGANVLTF.

This chain joins TRBV11-1 and TRBJ1-2; D ambiguous. Per germline, CDR1 SGHAT and CDR2 FQDESV (reference sequence). The ends were cut back, 5 bases at V and 4 bases at J, with 14 bases in the middle. The CDR3 consists of 14 residues. The CDR3 DNA follows: TGTGCCAGCAGCCGGTCAGGCATGAGCTATGGCTACACCTTC. Protein product: CASSRSGMSYGYTF.

The DNA for the CDR3 is TGTGCCAGTAGTCAAAGCGGGACCAGGGGCCAAGAGACCCAGTACTTC. Protein: CASSQSGTRGQETQYF. The chain carries TRBV19 and TRBJ2-5, with D perhaps TRBD2 (7 bases). V was clipped by 5 bases and J by 1 base, with 17 bases between them. Germline-derived CDR1 and CDR2 are LNHDA and SQIVND (reference sequence). This CDR3 comprises 16 residues.

This clonotype was picked up one time. V and J are TRBV29-1 and TRBJ2-7; D remains ambiguous. The length of the CDR3 is 13 residues. With 3 bases removed from V and 1 base from J, the gap between germline ends came to 10 bases. Germline-derived CDR1 and CDR2 are SQVTM and ANQGSEA. This chain's CDR3 is CSVDGKDSYEQYF. The CDR3 DNA is TGCAGCGTTGACGGCAAAGATTCCTACGAGCAGTACTTC.

This clonotype turned up a few times. This sequence joins TRBV5-1 and TRBJ1-4; the match to TRBD1 covers 7 bases. The CDR3 contains 13 residues. Per the germline V gene, CDR1 is SGHRS and CDR2 is YFSETQ. Unmatched junction bases numbered 3, after V lost 2 bases and J lost 8 bases. CDR3 sequence (DNA): TGCGCCAGCAGCTTCGGACAGGAAGAAAAACTGTTTTTT. Translating it yields CASSFGQEEKLFF. The whole variable domain, remainder taken from reference TRBV5-1 and TRBJ1-4, is KAGVTQTPRYLIKTRGQQVTLSCSPISGHRSVSWYQQTPGQGLQFLFEYFSETQRNKGNFPGRFSGRQFSNSRSEMNVSTLELGDSALYLCASSFGQEEKLFFGSGTQLSVL.

This clonotype has more than one count but fewer than ten. This sequence joins TRBV19 and TRBJ1-5; 8 bases match TRBD1. V dropped 10 bases and J dropped 7; count of bases not matched to a gene: 9. The CDR3 covers 13 residues. CDR1 and CDR2 (germline): LNHDA, SQIVND (reference sequence). The CDR3 sequence: CATADRAQQPQHF. The CDR3 coding sequence is TGTGCCACCGCGGACAGGGCCCAGCAGCCCCAGCATTTT.

At least ten counts were recorded for this clonotype. The rearrangement uses TRBV3-1 and TRBJ2-5; D perhaps matches TRBD2 (6 bases). CDR1 is LGHDT, CDR2 YNNKEL, per germline (reference sequence). The ends were cut back, 2 bases at V and 2 bases at J, with 6 bases in the middle. The CDR3 consists of 13 residues. The CDR3 DNA is TGTGCCAGCAGCCAACGGGAGCAAGAGACCCAGTACTTC. This gives the protein CASSQREQETQYF.

The genes are TRBV7-9 and TRBJ2-7; D tentatively reads TRBD1 or TRBD2 (5 bases each). The CDR3 is 14 residues long. Trimming pared 0 bases from V and 4 bases from J, leaving 10 bases between. In germline, CDR1 is SEHNR, CDR2 FQNEAQ (reference sequence). CDR3 sequence: CASSLALGEYEQYF. The CDR3, as DNA: TGTGCCAGCAGCTTAGCTCTGGGGGAGTACGAGCAGTACTTC.

The sample holds a few counts of this clonotype. V and J are TRBV10-3 and TRBJ2-2; TRBD1 is a possible D gene (8 bases). Germline CDR1 is ENHRY and CDR2 is SYGVKD. Trimming took 4 bases from V and 3 from J, leaving 12 bases between them. The CDR3 sequence is 15 residues long. DNA of the CDR3: TGTGCCATCAGTGGACAGGGGAGGGACACCGGGGAGCTGTTTTTT. This translates into CAISGQGRDTGELFF.